This record concerns one T cell receptor beta chain sequence. Germline CDR1 MNHEY, CDR2 SMNVEV (reference sequence). Trimming took 3 bases from V and 5 from J, leaving 10 bases between them. This CDR3 has 13 amino acids. In the authors' workflow: Reference gene primer amplification yielded estimated nucleated cell counts. Sequencing used immunoSEQ multiplex PCR; TCRdb keeps in-frame clones, though not all of them. That table furnishes V, J and clone size, whereas the DNA furnished D and trimming. Of 34,000 or so clones listed, 87% are singletons. These data come from a study of blood T cell repertoires in COVID-19.

The sequence was obtained from a man aged 45-65 years with active or convalescent COVID-19. The J gene is TRBJ2-5, the V gene TRBV27; D is unresolved. The sample was peripheral blood. CDR3 in DNA: TGTGCCAGCAGTTTTTCACTCATGGAGACCCAGTACTTC. Protein: CASSFSLMETQYF.